Presented here are 17 T cell receptor beta chains from one specimen sequenced in a study of T-cell memory formation after mild COVID-19. TCRdb reprocessed the 5' RACE reads with MiXCR, giving one entry per CDR3 protein. The table has about 280,000 distinct CDR3 sequences, roughly 8.2% seen once. Sequenced input: PBMCs or a T cell subset sorted from them (not recorded which). The receptors originated from a man aged 18 to 30 who had mild COVID-19 (a few samples of this study predate the infection). Cell type and time point are not known.

In its sample, this clonotype was seen many times. The V and J genes are TRBV12-3 or TRBV12-4 and TRBJ2-5; TRBD2 is a possible D gene (6 bases). V was shortened by 5 bases and J by 5 bases, with 15 bases between the two germline ends. This CDR3 has 14 amino acids. The CDR3 region has the DNA TGTGCCAGCAGTCCGAGGGTGGGAGGCGAGACCCAGTACTTC. Residues: CASSPRVGGETQYF.

This clonotype was seen only a few times. The V and J genes are TRBV24-1 and TRBJ2-1, with TRBD1 matching 10 bases. The V segment lost 10 bases and the J segment 7 bases; nucleotides outside the gene matches: 18. Germline lookup yields CDR1 KGHDR and CDR2 SFDVKD. The CDR3 length is 17 residues. The CDR3 is CATSPTPGQGLGNEQFF. In nucleotides, the CDR3 is TGTGCCACTAGTCCCACCCCGGGACAGGGGCTGGGGAATGAGCAGTTCTTC.

The V gene is TRBV4-1, the J gene TRBJ2-5, with TRBD2 matching over 9 bases. The CDR3 totals 16 residues. In germline, CDR1 is MGHRA, CDR2 YSYEKL. Unmatched junction bases numbered 7, after V lost 4 bases and J lost 1 base. This CDR3 is CASSLIPAGGQETQYF. The CDR3 nucleotides are TGCGCCAGCAGCCTCATCCCAGCGGGGGGCCAAGAGACCCAGTACTTC.

The rearrangement joins TRBV12-3 or TRBV12-4 to TRBJ2-5; D is uncertain. The CDR3 runs to 12 residues. Trimming took off 7 bases at V and 5 bases at J, with 11 bases between the two ends. The CDR3 sequence is CASIKDRETQYF. The CDR3 DNA reads TGTGCCAGCATTAAGGATCGGGAGACCCAGTACTTC.

This clonotype was seen a few times. This chain connects TRBV5-4 to TRBJ1-1; 9 bases line up with TRBD1. The CDR3 runs 14 residues. Germline loops: CDR1 SGHNT, CDR2 YYREEE (reference sequence). V dropped 0 bases and J dropped 5; count of bases not matched to a gene: 2. The CDR3 sequence: CASSLVQGATEAFF. The CDR3 region has the DNA TGTGCCAGCAGCTTGGTACAGGGGGCGACTGAAGCTTTCTTT.

A word on this clonotype: The CDR3 end shows no conserved phenylalanine or tryptophan, and so a read error is likely. The rearrangement links TRBV2 to TRBJ1-1; D remains unclear. CDR1 and CDR2 (germline): SNHLY, FYNNEI. Trimming took off 8 bases at V and 3 bases at J, with 16 bases between the two ends. This CDR3 has 14 amino acids. This CDR3 is CASRIPTGYTEAFL. In DNA, the CDR3 is TGTGCCAGCCGAATACCGACTGGGTACACTGAAGCTTTCCTT.

V usage is TRBV20-1 and J usage is TRBJ2-3; D unresolved. With 3 bases removed from V and 4 bases from J, the gap between germline ends came to 5 bases. The CDR3 contains 11 residues. In germline, CDR1 is DFQATT, CDR2 SNEGSKA (reference sequence). The CDR3 DNA follows: TGCAGTGCTAGCAAAGCAGATACGCAGTATTTT. It codes for CSASKADTQYF.

The table lists this clonotype with a few counts. Mismatch with germline at one junction end may stem from a read error. The V and J genes are TRBV7-2 and TRBJ1-2, with D possibly TRBD1 on 5 matching bases. This CDR3 has 12 amino acids. Germline V gene sequence: CDR1 SGHTA, CDR2 FQGNSA. This CDR3 reads CASSLNWGPCYF. The CDR3 DNA is TGTGCCAGCAGCTTAAACTGGGGACCCTGCTACTTC.

This chain links TRBV11-2 with TRBJ2-5; D gene unclear. Germline lookup yields CDR1 SGHAT and CDR2 FQNNGV. The CDR3 is made up of 13 amino acids. V shed 1 base and J shed 13 bases, with 16 bases lying between them. In DNA, the CDR3 is TGTGCCAGCAGCTTAGTCTTGACGCCCCGGACGTACTTC. It codes for CASSLVLTPRTYF.

The V gene is TRBV11-2, the J gene TRBJ2-3; 12 nucleotides agree with TRBD2. The CDR3 extends over 17 amino acids. Losses at the gene ends were 4 bases for V and 2 bases for J; bases not matched to a gene: 7. Germline V gives CDR1 SGHAT, CDR2 FQNNGV. The CDR3 DNA follows: TGTGCCAGCAGCTCCCTAACTAGCGGGGGGCCCACAGATACGCAGTATTTT. Protein sequence: CASSSLTSGGPTDTQYF.

This chain links TRBV27 with TRBJ2-7, with D possibly matching TRBD1 (5 bases). The V and J ends lost 1 base and 2 bases respectively, with 12 bases between them. The CDR3 contains 15 residues. Germline assignment: CDR1 MNHEY and CDR2 SMNVEV (reference sequence). CDR3 sequence reads: CASSLFAGRAYEQYF. CDR3 nucleotides: TGTGCCAGCAGTTTATTTGCAGGGCGCGCCTACGAGCAGTACTTC.

This clonotype was seen at least ten times. The chain is built from TRBV7-9 and TRBJ2-7; 9 bases line up with TRBD1. Germline trimming cut 5 bases from V and 6 bases from J; bases unmatched to any gene: 5. Germline CDR1 reads SEHNR; CDR2 reads FQNEAQ (reference sequence). This CDR3 comprises 13 residues. CDR3 sequence (DNA): TGTGCCAGCAGCCGGGACAGGGAAGCCGAGCAGTACGTC. This translates into CASSRDREAEQYV.

This clonotype was detected only a few times. The genes are TRBV3-1 and TRBJ2-7, with TRBD1 matching 9 bases. The CDR3 runs 14 residues. J was trimmed by 3 bases and V by 1 base; bases with no gene match: 1. In germline, CDR1 is LGHDT, CDR2 YNNKEL (reference sequence). The CDR3 loop reads CASSQGTGVYEQYF. The CDR3 region has the DNA TGTGCCAGCAGCCAAGGGACAGGGGTCTACGAGCAGTACTTC.

This chain joins TRBV4-3 and TRBJ2-3; 11 nucleotides match TRBD2. J lost 1 base, V lost 3 bases, and 3 bases had no gene match. Germline CDR1 is LGHNA and CDR2 is YSLEER. This CDR3 is built from 16 residues. CDR3 bases: TGCGCCAGCAGCCACATACTAGCGGGGGGCACAGATACGCAGTATTTT. Its protein product is CASSHILAGGTDTQYF.

In its sample, this clonotype was seen many times. The J gene is TRBJ2-3, the V gene TRBV4-3; TRBD2 might be the D (5 bases). CDR3 length equals 15 residues. The V end lost 1 base, the J end lost 0 bases, and 8 bases lay between the germline ends. Germline CDR1 LGHNA, CDR2 YSLEER. CDR3 protein: CASSQVTGSTDTQYF. The CDR3 nucleotides are TGCGCCAGCAGCCAAGTCACGGGAAGCACAGATACGCAGTATTTT.

This clonotype was seen a few times. V gene TRBV9 combines with J gene TRBJ1-5, with no clear D. CDR1 and CDR2 (germline): SGDLS, YYNGEE. The V end lost 9 bases, the J end lost 2 bases, and 18 bases lay between the germline ends. The CDR3 has 15 residues. In DNA form, the CDR3 reads TGTGCCAACAAAGGAGATCAAGATTGCAATCAGCCCCAGCATTTT. It yields the protein CANKGDQDCNQPQHF.

In its sample, this clonotype was seen a few times. The rearrangement uses TRBV12-3 or TRBV12-4 and TRBJ1-1, with no clear D. V lost 1 base to trimming and J lost 0 bases, with 9 bases between them. This CDR3 region has 15 residues. CDR3 bases: TGTGCCAGCAGTTTAGGACACCAGATGAACACTGAAGCTTTCTTT. Its translation: CASSLGHQMNTEAFF.